Listed here is a single T cell receptor (beta chain). This specimen belongs to a study of identical twins. TCRdb redid the calling of the 5' RACE reads with MiXCR, one entry per CDR3 protein. The table shows some 500,000 distinct CDR3 sequences, with around 20% occurring only once. These data were also filed under a second study, of T cells expressing NK-cell markers. As reported in that work: There were seven HCMV-seropositive donors and one seronegative donor among the eight sequenced. These clonotypes also led the CD3+CD56-NKG2C+ fraction in several donors.

Sequencing input: CD4+ T cells sorted from blood. The TCR sequence derives from a woman under 30 in good health.

CDR3 in amino acids: CASSPLAFLTSPLHF. The CDR3 bases are TGTGCCAGCAGCCCCCTCGCTTTCCTAACTTCACCCCTCCACTTT. The chain combines TRBV7-9 with TRBJ1-6; unclear D gene. Trimming removed 5 bases at V and 9 bases at J, with 17 bases between. The germline CDR1 and CDR2 sequences are SEHNR and FQNEAQ (reference sequence). CDR3 length equals 15 residues. Filled out from reference TRBV7-9 and TRBJ1-6, the complete variable domain reads DTGVSQNPRHKITKRGQNVTFRCDPISEHNRLYWYRQTLGQGPEFLTYFQNEAQLEKSRLLSDRFSAERPKGSFSTLEIQRTEQGDSAMYLCASSPLAFLTSPLHFGNGTRLTVT.